Below, 23 T cell receptor beta chains from the same sample are listed, as sequenced in a study of response to subunit inactivated influenza vaccine. One entry per CDR3 protein results from TCRdb running MiXCR on the RT-PCR reads. The profile shows about 580,000 distinct CDR3 sequences, 11% to 15% of them singletons. The sample was PBMCs from blood, taken about 13 days after vaccination. Receptors originate from a middle-aged man who received an inactivated influenza vaccine.

The chain combines TRBV3-1 with TRBJ2-1, with D possibly matching TRBD2 (6 bases). V was pared by 2 bases and J by 0 bases, with 11 bases between. Per germline, CDR1 LGHDT and CDR2 YNNKEL (reference sequence). The CDR3 is 16 residues long. CDR3 bases: TGTGCCAGCAGCCAAAGCGGGCGGAGCTCCTACAATGAGCAGTTCTTC. It translates to CASSQSGRSSYNEQFF.

The chain joins TRBV5-1 to TRBJ1-4, with a possible D match to TRBD1 (6 bases). The CDR3 is made up of 16 amino acids. Trimming removed 2 bases at V and 0 bases at J, with 11 bases between. Germline V gives CDR1 SGHRS, CDR2 YFSETQ. CDR3 bases: TGCGCCAGCAGCTTAACAGGGAGTCCAACTAATGAAAAACTGTTTTTT. Amino acid sequence: CASSLTGSPTNEKLFF.

The chain couples TRBV30 to TRBJ2-7; maybe TRBD2 (5 bases). CDR3 size: 12 residues. CDR1 and CDR2 (germline): GTSNPN, SVGIG (reference sequence). V lost 0 bases, J lost 7 bases, and 10 bases lay in between. CDR3 sequence: CAWSVLGWEQYF. CDR3 sequence (DNA): TGTGCCTGGAGTGTACTAGGATGGGAGCAGTACTTC.

This clonotype was counted ten times or more. The rearrangement joins TRBV24-1 to TRBJ2-3; 10 positions match TRBD2. The CDR3 runs to 16 residues. V lost 4 bases to trimming and J lost 3 bases; unmatched junction nucleotides: 6. Germline values: CDR1 KGHDR, CDR2 SFDVKD. The CDR3 protein is CATSETGTSATDTQYF. The DNA for the CDR3 is TGTGCCACCAGTGAGACCGGGACTAGCGCTACAGATACGCAGTATTTT.

This clonotype was detected many times. The gene calls are TRBV20-1 and TRBJ2-1, with 7 bases fitting TRBD2. J was trimmed by 0 bases and V by 6 bases; bases with no gene match: 11. The CDR3 loop spans 16 amino acids. CDR1 is DFQATT and CDR2 is SNEGSKA in the germline V gene (reference sequence). CDR3 coding DNA: TGCAGTGCCGAGTCCCGGGGGGAAAGCTCCTACAATGAGCAGTTCTTC. It codes for CSAESRGESSYNEQFF.

This clonotype was found a few times. The DNA of the CDR3 is TGTGCCAGCAGCTCGTTGTCGGGACAGGGGTCGGCTGGCTACACCTTC. Translated: CASSSLSGQGSAGYTF. This chain connects TRBV11-2 to TRBJ1-2, with 10 positions matching TRBD1. Germline V CDR1 and CDR2: SGHAT, FQNNGV. J gave up 7 bases and V 4 bases, and 12 bases lay outside the gene matches. The CDR3 runs 16 residues.

This clonotype was recorded a few times. The chain has TRBV5-5 and TRBJ2-2; 7 positions agree with TRBD2. Unmatched junction bases numbered 5, after V lost 0 bases and J lost 0 bases. CDR1 is SGHKS and CDR2 is YYEKEE in the germline V gene (reference sequence). CDR3 length equals 17 residues. CDR3 protein: CASSLVGLPSNTGELFF. CDR3 DNA: TGTGCCAGCAGCTTGGTGGGACTACCATCGAACACCGGGGAGCTGTTTTTT. Supplemented by reference TRBV5-5 and TRBJ2-2, the full variable domain reads DAGVTQSPTHLIKTRGQQVTLRCSPISGHKSVSWYQQVLGQGPQFIFQYYEKEERGRGNFPDRFSARQFPNYSSELNVNALLLGDSALYLCASSLVGLPSNTGELFFGEGSRLTVL.

The chain is built from TRBV28 and TRBJ2-6; 7 bases match TRBD2. This CDR3 comprises 17 residues. The junction had 8 bases not matched to a gene; V was cut back by 6 bases and J by 0 bases. Germline lookup yields CDR1 MDHEN and CDR2 SYDVKM. The CDR3 sequence: CASSSGGMGSGANVLTF. CDR3 bases: TGTGCCAGCAGCTCGGGGGGAATGGGCTCTGGGGCCAACGTCCTGACTTTC.

V gene TRBV3-1 combines with J gene TRBJ2-1; 7 positions match TRBD1. This CDR3 has 13 amino acids. The junction had 2 bases not matched to a gene; V was cut back by 0 bases and J by 9 bases. Germline V CDR1 and CDR2: LGHDT, YNNKEL (reference sequence). The CDR3 is CASSQDDRAEQFF. DNA for the CDR3: TGTGCCAGCAGCCAAGACGACAGGGCTGAGCAGTTCTTC.

The chain is built from TRBV6-2 or TRBV6-3 and TRBJ2-1; maybe TRBD2 (5 bases). This CDR3 has 18 amino acids. Per germline, CDR1 MNHEY and CDR2 SVGEGT. Trimming removed 0 bases from V and 0 bases from J, with 15 bases in between. The CDR3 is CASSYSIGAVSSYNEQFF. Here the CDR3 DNA reads TGTGCCAGCAGTTACTCGATCGGAGCGGTTAGCTCCTACAATGAGCAGTTCTTC.

This clonotype was found a few times. V usage is TRBV12-3 or TRBV12-4 and J usage is TRBJ1-5; D gene unclear. V dropped 6 bases and J dropped 5 bases, with 8 bases sitting between them. The CDR3 runs to 12 residues. The DNA of the CDR3 is TGTGCCAGCAGACGGACCTATCAGCCCCAGCATTTT. Translating it yields CASRRTYQPQHF.

The chain carries TRBV28 and TRBJ2-1, with 7 bases lining up with TRBD1. The J segment lost 3 bases and the V segment lost 2 bases, leaving 4 bases of the junction unmatched. The CDR3 length is 15 residues. CDR1 is MDHEN, CDR2 SYDVKM, per germline. In DNA, the CDR3 is TGTGCCAGCAGTTTAGAAGGGGGCCTCTACAATGAGCAGTTCTTC. Amino acid sequence: CASSLEGGLYNEQFF.

V and J are TRBV7-2 and TRBJ2-3; D is unclear. Trimming stripped 5 bases from V and 8 bases from J, with 8 bases between. Germline V gives CDR1 SGHTA, CDR2 FQGNSA. The CDR3 has 11 amino acids. In DNA form, the CDR3 reads TGTGCCAGCAGCCCCTCGGTTACGCAGTATTTT. It specifies CASSPSVTQYF.

The chain uses TRBV6-1 and TRBJ2-1; 8 positions match TRBD2. This CDR3 comprises 17 residues. Germline CDR1 MNHNS, CDR2 SASEGT. Trimming took 6 bases from V and 8 from J; bases not matched to a gene: 18. CDR3 nucleotide sequence: TGTGCCAGCAGACCCTCGGGGGGGGGCGCTTTGGTCGATGAGCAGTTCTTC. Its protein is CASRPSGGGALVDEQFF.

To note about this clonotype: This clone may be a read error of a much larger clone one base away. The V gene is TRBV4-2, the J gene TRBJ2-7; D remains unclear. V lost 8 bases and J 0 bases, leaving 8 bases between the germline ends. Germline CDR1 LGHNA, CDR2 YNFKEQ. The CDR3 has 12 residues. In DNA form, the CDR3 reads TGTGCCAGCGGCTTTATCTCCTACGAGCAGTACTTC. As protein: CASGFISYEQYF.

This clonotype was observed a handful of times. This chain links TRBV20-1 with TRBJ2-1; TRBD1 aligns across 7 bases. Looked up from germline, CDR1 is DFQATT and CDR2 is SNEGSKA (reference sequence). CDR3 length: 15 residues. The trim removed 4 bases at V and 0 bases at J, leaving 6 bases unmatched. CDR3 in DNA: TGCAGTGCTATAATCTCAGGGGGCTCCTACAATGAGCAGTTCTTC. It is translated as CSAIISGGSYNEQFF.

This clonotype was counted between two and nine times. The rearrangement uses TRBV5-4 and TRBJ1-2; the D gene is possibly TRBD1 (5 bases). CDR1 and CDR2 from the germline V gene are SGHNT and YYREEE (reference sequence). V dropped 3 bases and J dropped 0 bases, with 9 bases sitting between them. The length of the CDR3 is 14 residues. The CDR3 region is CASSSQAANYGYTF. In DNA, the CDR3 is TGTGCCAGCAGCTCACAGGCTGCTAACTATGGCTACACCTTC.

This clonotype appeared many times. The rearrangement uses TRBV5-1 and TRBJ2-7, with D tentatively TRBD2 (5 bases). Germline CDR1 reads SGHRS; CDR2 reads YFSETQ. Deletions cut 4 bases from V and 7 bases from J, with 18 bases between. CDR3 length: 14 residues. CDR3 in DNA: TGCGCCAGCAGCCGAATGTCGCTCACGGGGGAGCAGTACTTC. Protein sequence: CASSRMSLTGEQYF.

This chain's CDR3 is CSASPSGRLNEQFF. The CDR3 DNA reads as TGCAGTGCTAGTCCTAGCGGGAGGCTCAATGAGCAGTTCTTC. The chain has TRBV20-1 and TRBJ2-1; 11 positions agree with TRBD2. V was clipped by 3 bases and J by 6 bases; unmatched bases: 4. The germline V gene encodes CDR1 DFQATT and CDR2 SNEGSKA (reference sequence). This CDR3 spans 14 amino acids.

This clonotype was detected only a few times. This rearrangement joins TRBV12-3 or TRBV12-4 to TRBJ1-2; 9 positions agree with TRBD1. V lost 7 bases and J lost 5; bases outside the gene matches: 5. The CDR3 has 13 residues. CDR3 amino acids: CASNMGQGYGYTF. For the CDR3, the DNA is TGTGCCAGCAACATGGGACAGGGTTATGGCTACACCTTC.

The chain combines TRBV29-1 with TRBJ1-2; no clear D gene. Trimming took off 6 bases at V and 8 bases at J, with 19 bases between the two ends. The CDR3 is 13 amino acids. Per the germline V gene, CDR1 is SQVTM and CDR2 is ANQGSEA. CDR3 residues: CSVNAETGDGYTF. DNA for the CDR3: TGCAGCGTCAACGCGGAAACGGGAGACGGCTACACCTTC.

At least ten counts were recorded for this clonotype. The rearrangement joins TRBV12-3 or TRBV12-4 to TRBJ2-5; 7 nucleotides agree with TRBD2. The length of the CDR3 is 14 residues. V was pared by 5 bases and J by 1 base, with 4 bases of the junction left unmatched. CDR3 sequence reads: CASSGGRVQETQYF. In DNA, the CDR3 is TGTGCCAGCAGTGGGGGGAGGGTCCAAGAGACCCAGTACTTC.

This clonotype was counted ten times or more. This chain connects TRBV30 to TRBJ1-1; D unresolved. V was shortened by 2 bases and J by 1 base, with 11 bases between the two germline ends. Per germline, CDR1 GTSNPN and CDR2 SVGIG (reference sequence). The CDR3 consists of 14 residues. CDR3 bases: TGTGCCTGGAGTATCCGGGCCTCGAACACTGAAGCTTTCTTT. Translated: CAWSIRASNTEAFF.